Given below is one T cell receptor beta chain in context. The germline V gene has CDR1 SGHTA and CDR2 FQGNSA. CDR3 length: 16 residues. V lost 8 bases, J lost 2 bases, and 10 bases stayed unmatched. In the PCR, 60 Vbeta and 13 Jbeta primers were used. The repertoire was sequenced with immunoSEQ multiplex PCR; TCRdb's copy has only in-frame clones and lacks some. This table holds about 140,000 clones, 76% found once. This record belongs to a study of cytomegalovirus exposure and HLA in healthy donors. The material sequenced was PBMCs. The receptor was derived from a male donor in good health and CMV-seronegative. This chain uses TRBV7-2 with TRBJ2-1; 9 nucleotides match TRBD2. The CDR3, as DNA: TGTGCCAGCGTTCGGACTAGCGCCATCACCTACAATGAGCAGTTCTTC. Its protein is CASVRTSAITYNEQFF. The full variable domain, in which reference TRBV7-2 and TRBJ2-1 provide the parts outside the CDR3, is GAGVSQSPSNKVTEKGKDVELRCDPISGHTALYWYRQSLGQGLEFLIYFQGNSAPDKSGLPSDRFSAERTGGSVSTLTIQRTQQEDSAVYLCASVRTSAITYNEQFFGPGTRLTVL.